This T cell receptor beta chain was documented in a study of blood T cell repertoires in COVID-19. The V and J ends lost 3 bases and 7 bases respectively, with 14 bases between them. The CDR3 has 14 residues. Germline-derived CDR1 and CDR2 are SGHNT and YYREEE (reference sequence). This table comes from immunoSEQ multiplex PCR, and its TCRdb copy is limited to in-frame clones, with some not included. This sample yields 130,000 to 150,000 clones, of which approximately 89% are seen a single time; under 2% belongs to the top ten. The J gene is TRBJ2-1, the V gene TRBV5-4; D not certain. Sequenced: peripheral blood. The sequence derives from a human donor in a cohort sampled during active COVID-19. CDR3 loop: CASSSLSLENEQFF. The CDR3 bases are TGTGCCAGCAGCTCCCTTTCGCTGGAGAATGAGCAGTTCTTC.